The entry below describes one T cell receptor beta chain. The antigen remains unidentified. Synthetic analogs of TCR templates were spiked into every PCR. Method: immunoSEQ multiplex PCR; TCRdb's copy keeps in-frame clones and lacks some. Of 95,000 or so clones in the sample, more than 75% are singletons; the top ten hold 1.5% to 2%. Germline-derived CDR1 and CDR2 are MNHEY and SVGAGI. The CDR3 totals 13 residues. V was trimmed by 4 bases and J by 1 base, leaving 7 bases between them. This entry is derived from a study of PD-L1 blockade in urothelial cancer. The wider study: Blood samples had a median of approximately 150,000 T cells, 75,000 or so unique TCRs, and clonality around 0.08. Overall study findings and caveats: By 3 weeks, tumor-associated blood clones had expanded more in durable-benefit patients.

Time point: pretreatment peripheral blood. V and J are TRBV6-5 and TRBJ1-1; D is unresolved. The specimen was PBMCs, collected around atezolizumab (anti-PD-L1) treatment. This clonotype was obtained from a man between 60 and 75 years old with urothelial cancer. The CDR3 loop reads CASSSNTNTEAFF. In DNA, the CDR3 is TGTGCCAGCAGTTCCAACACGAACACTGAAGCTTTCTTT.